This T cell receptor beta chain came from a study of blood T cell repertoires in COVID-19. Background on the study: The United States, Italy and Spain supplied acute and convalescent COVID-19 samples. T cells, B-cell-depleted T cells, or PBMCs supplied cDNA or gDNA.

This clone was counted once. V gave up 3 bases and J gave up 4 bases; unmatched junction bases: 8. The CDR3 length is 15 residues. CDR1 is KGHSH, CDR2 LQKENI, per germline. Per the authors' pipeline: Researchers report that nucleated cell counts were estimated from reference gene primer amplification. The data were produced by immunoSEQ multiplex PCR, yet TCRdb's version contains in-frame clones alone and is incomplete. V, J and clone size reflect that table, while D and trimming were determined from the DNA. The data hold 300,000 to 450,000 clones, with 85% observed a single time. V and J are TRBV18 and TRBJ1-2; TRBD1 matches at 7 bases. The sequenced material came from peripheral blood. This TCR was sampled from a woman aged 18-35 years with acute or convalescent COVID-19. CDR3 sequence: CASSPMEGASYGYTF. The CDR3 DNA follows: TGTGCCAGCTCACCGATGGAGGGGGCCTCCTATGGCTACACCTTC. Based on the CDR3 plus reference TRBV18 and TRBJ1-2, the full variable domain is NAGVMQNPRHLVRRRGQEARLRCSPMKGHSHVYWYRQLPEEGLKFMVYLQKENIIDESGMPKERFSAEFPKEGPSILRIQQVVRGDSAAYFCASSPMEGASYGYTFGSGTRLTVV.